A single sample is the source of the 28 T cell receptor beta chains below, sequenced in a study of T cell changes during pregnancy in multiple sclerosis. Only in-frame clones appear in the TCRdb table, and some are missing; sequencing was by immunoSEQ multiplex PCR. There are under 95,000 clones in the sample; over 80% occur only once, and approximately 2.2% lies in the top ten. This specimen was peripheral blood, taken after pregnancy. Receptors were obtained from a female donor with multiple sclerosis, enrolled in a pregnancy study.

The V gene is TRBV6-1, the J gene TRBJ1-5; D remains unclear. This CDR3 is built from 17 residues. V was shortened by 0 bases and J by 0 bases, with 12 bases between the two germline ends. CDR1 and CDR2 from the germline V gene are MNHNS and SASEGT. The CDR3 nucleotides are TGTGCCAGCAGTGAAGCGCACCTTAGTGGTAGCAATCAGCCCCAGCATTTT. Residues: CASSEAHLSGSNQPQHF.

The chain links TRBV19 to TRBJ1-2; D is uncertain. Germline V gene data show CDR1 as LNHDA and CDR2 as SQIVND (reference sequence). The CDR3 extends over 14 amino acids. Trimming shortened V by 6 bases and J by 1 base, and 12 bases separated the two germline ends. The CDR3 nucleotides are TGTGCCAGTAGGGGGAATGAGGGTAACTATGGCTACACCTTC. Residues: CASRGNEGNYGYTF.

The rearrangement links TRBV6-1 to TRBJ2-1, with D perhaps matching TRBD2 (5 bases). Per germline, CDR1 MNHNS and CDR2 SASEGT. V lost 1 base and J lost 2, with 9 bases in between. The CDR3 covers 15 residues. This chain's CDR3 is CASSEEVGAYNEQFF. CDR3 in DNA: TGTGCCAGCAGTGAAGAGGTGGGAGCCTACAATGAGCAGTTCTTC.

The V and J genes are TRBV2 and TRBJ1-4; the D is unclear. The CDR3 loop spans 14 amino acids. V was shortened by 7 bases and J by 5 bases, with 14 bases between the two germline ends. Germline loops: CDR1 SNHLY, CDR2 FYNNEI. CDR3 loop: CASIKEEGNEKLFF. CDR3 nucleotides: TGTGCCAGCATTAAGGAGGAAGGGAATGAAAAACTGTTTTTT.

The V gene is TRBV13, the J gene TRBJ1-1; possible D gene TRBD1, 5 bases. Germline V gene data show CDR1 as PRHDT and CDR2 as FYEKMQ (reference sequence). V shed 6 bases and J shed 8 bases, with 10 bases lying between them. This CDR3 contains 11 residues. CDR3 coding DNA: TGTGCCAGCAGAATTGGACAAGAAGCTTTCTTT. It codes for CASRIGQEAFF.

The chain couples TRBV2 to TRBJ2-3, with 7 bases aligning to TRBD1. The trim removed 4 bases at V and 6 bases at J, leaving 1 base unmatched. CDR3 length: 12 amino acids. The V gene's germline CDR1 is SNHLY and CDR2 FYNNEI. The DNA for the CDR3 is TGTGCCAGCAGTGGACAGGGCGATACGCAGTATTTT. Translation gives CASSGQGDTQYF.

This CDR3 reads CASSLREKDTQYF. DNA for the CDR3: TGTGCCAGCAGCTTACGGGAGAAAGATACGCAGTATTTT. The V gene is TRBV7-8, the J gene TRBJ2-3; D might be TRBD2 (6 bases). This CDR3 contains 13 residues. V lost 2 bases and J 5 bases, leaving 8 bases between the germline ends. From germline, CDR1 is SGHVS and CDR2 FQNEAQ.

The chain has TRBV7-7 and TRBJ2-5, with 7 nucleotides matching TRBD1. The CDR3 spans 15 residues. Losses at the gene ends were 5 bases for V and 0 bases for J; bases not matched to a gene: 6. The germline V gene encodes CDR1 SSHAT and CDR2 FNYEAQ (reference sequence). The CDR3, as DNA: TGTGCCAGCAGCCGAACAGGGGAGTACCAAGAGACCCAGTACTTC. It translates to CASSRTGEYQETQYF.

The chain joins TRBV19 to TRBJ2-5; D perhaps matches TRBD1 (6 bases). Germline lookup yields CDR1 LNHDA and CDR2 SQIVND (reference sequence). This CDR3 has 16 residues. Between the trimmed V and J ends, which lost 5 bases and 3 bases, there was a span of 19 bases. CDR3 amino acids: CASSPPPGHRKETQYF. Written as DNA, the CDR3 is TGTGCCAGTAGTCCCCCTCCGGGACACCGTAAAGAGACCCAGTACTTC.

This chain connects TRBV19 to TRBJ1-6; D remains unclear. The CDR3 has 14 amino acids. Germline values: CDR1 LNHDA, CDR2 SQIVND (reference sequence). V was clipped by 7 bases and J by 0 bases, with 7 bases between them. This chain's CDR3 is CASMTGSYNSPLHF. In nucleotides, the CDR3 is TGTGCCAGTATGACGGGCTCCTATAATTCACCCCTCCACTTT.

The chain combines TRBV14 with TRBJ2-7; no clear D. Trimming removed 1 base from V and 2 bases from J, with 9 bases in between. CDR1 is SGHDN and CDR2 is FVKESK in the germline V gene. The CDR3 is made up of 14 amino acids. The CDR3 is CASSQAGYTYEQYF. CDR3 sequence (DNA): TGTGCCAGCAGCCAAGCGGGTTATACCTACGAGCAGTACTTC.

This clone was seen just once. The V call is TRBV29-1, the J call TRBJ2-1, with 13 bases fitting TRBD2. Germline V gene sequence: CDR1 SQVTM, CDR2 ANQGSEA. J was trimmed by 9 bases and V by 1 base; bases with no gene match: 9. This CDR3 has 16 amino acids. The CDR3 DNA follows: TGCAGCGTTGAAGCCCCGGGACTAGCGGGAATGGGTGAGCAGTTCTTC. It yields the protein CSVEAPGLAGMGEQFF.

This clone was counted ten times or more. The V and J genes are TRBV12-5 and TRBJ2-5, with a weak D call TRBD1 (6 bases). Trimming stripped 0 bases from V and 2 bases from J, with 7 bases between. CDR1 is LGHNT and CDR2 is FRNRAP in the germline V gene. This CDR3 is 14 amino acids long. The CDR3, as DNA: TGTGCTAGTGGTTTGGTTAGGGGGCAAGAGACCCAGTACTTC. Encoded protein: CASGLVRGQETQYF.

The J gene is TRBJ2-7, the V gene TRBV7-2; 11 bases agree with TRBD2. The CDR3 spans 16 residues. Germline V lookup: CDR1 SGHTA, CDR2 FQGNSA. J was trimmed by 4 bases and V by 0 bases; bases with no gene match: 5. The DNA of the CDR3 is TGTGCCAGCAGCTTAGCGTTTAGCGGGAGGGTTTACGAGCAGTACTTC. Translating gives CASSLAFSGRVYEQYF.

V is TRBV6-1 and J is TRBJ1-2, with 7 nucleotides matching TRBD1. Germline assignment: CDR1 MNHNS and CDR2 SASEGT. Trimming at V came to 4 bases and at J to 4 bases, leaving 6 bases not matched to a gene. The CDR3 runs to 14 residues. The CDR3 nucleotides read TGTGCCAGCAGTGGCGGAGGACAGGCCTATGGCTACACCTTC. As protein: CASSGGGQAYGYTF.

This clone appeared a single time. The V gene is TRBV5-5, the J gene TRBJ1-1; D perhaps matches TRBD1 (5 bases). The CDR3 is 14 amino acids. The germline V gene encodes CDR1 SGHKS and CDR2 YYEKEE (reference sequence). Between the trimmed V and J ends, which lost 2 bases and 1 base, there was a span of 9 bases. The CDR3 nucleotides are TGTGCCAGCAGCTTTAGTCAGGGGAACACTGAAGCTTTCTTT. Its translation is CASSFSQGNTEAFF.

The chain combines TRBV11-1 with TRBJ2-3; D gene unclear. CDR1 is SGHAT, CDR2 FQDESV, per germline (reference sequence). This CDR3 has 12 residues. Trimming took off 1 base at V and 7 bases at J, with 6 bases between the two ends. The CDR3 DNA reads as TGTGCCAGCAGCTTAGGGGCTAATACGCAGTATTTT. This translates into CASSLGANTQYF.

The V call is TRBV27, the J call TRBJ1-4; a possible D gene is TRBD1 (5 bases). V was clipped by 2 bases and J by 9 bases, with 16 bases between them. From germline, CDR1 is MNHEY and CDR2 SMNVEV (reference sequence). The CDR3 is 15 amino acids. CDR3 DNA: TGTGCCAGCAGTTTAGGGGCGGGGGACGCGAAAAAACTGTTTTTT. This codes for CASSLGAGDAKKLFF.

The J gene is TRBJ1-1, the V gene TRBV11-1; possibly TRBD1 for D (6 bases). V lost 4 bases and J 6 bases, leaving 15 bases between the germline ends. The CDR3 is 14 amino acids. Germline V lookup: CDR1 SGHAT, CDR2 FQDESV (reference sequence). CDR3 sequence: CASSWTIQGSEAFF. Written as DNA, the CDR3 is TGTGCCAGCAGCTGGACAATACAGGGTTCTGAAGCTTTCTTT.

The V and J genes are TRBV6-1 and TRBJ1-1, with D perhaps TRBD1 (6 bases). V dropped 1 base and J dropped 10 bases, with 16 bases sitting between them. The CDR3 length is 14 residues. Germline CDR1 and CDR2: MNHNS and SASEGT. CDR3 coding DNA: TGTGCCAGCAGTGAAGTGGGGGGGCTCACAGGAGCTTTCTTT. It translates to CASSEVGGLTGAFF.

This clone occurred once. The chain couples TRBV9 to TRBJ2-5, with 9 nucleotides matching TRBD1. The CDR3 is made up of 14 amino acids. Germline V gives CDR1 SGDLS, CDR2 YYNGEE. The junction had 5 bases not matched to a gene; V was cut back by 4 bases and J by 4 bases. CDR3 bases: TGTGCCAGCAGCATCGACAGGGGGGGAGAGACCCAGTACTTC. It encodes CASSIDRGGETQYF.

This sequence joins TRBV18 and TRBJ1-1, with 10 bases lining up with TRBD1. The V gene end was trimmed by 4 bases and the J gene end by 1 base; junction bases not matched to a gene: 3. Germline V gene data show CDR1 as KGHSH and CDR2 as LQKENI. The CDR3 is made up of 15 amino acids. This chain's CDR3 is CASSLGQGSNTEAFF. CDR3 coding DNA: TGTGCCAGCTCACTGGGACAGGGGTCGAACACTGAAGCTTTCTTT.

The chain combines TRBV4-3 with TRBJ1-6, with D maybe TRBD1 (5 bases). Trimming stripped 1 base from V and 9 bases from J, with 10 bases between. The length of the CDR3 is 14 residues. Germline values: CDR1 LGHNA, CDR2 YSLEER. DNA for the CDR3: TGCGCCAGCAGCCAAGCCGGGGGGATTTCACCCCTCCACTTT. Protein: CASSQAGGISPLHF.

V gene TRBV5-4 combines with J gene TRBJ2-5; 8 nucleotides agree with TRBD2. The CDR3 is 15 residues long. Looked up from germline, CDR1 is SGHNT and CDR2 is YYREEE (reference sequence). V shed 3 bases, J shed 5 bases, and the junction held 9 bases outside the gene matches. The CDR3 protein is CASSSRGGPVETQYF. CDR3 coding DNA: TGTGCCAGCAGCTCGCGCGGGGGGCCTGTGGAGACCCAGTACTTC.

This rearrangement joins TRBV5-6 to TRBJ2-3, with D uncertain. Germline loops: CDR1 SGHDT, CDR2 YYEEEE. Trimming took 4 bases from V and 0 from J, leaving 6 bases between them. The CDR3 runs 13 residues. CDR3 residues: CASSPTSTDTQYF. The CDR3 nucleotides read TGTGCCAGCAGCCCCACAAGCACAGATACGCAGTATTTT.

V usage is TRBV30 and J usage is TRBJ2-7; D is unresolved. The CDR3 contains 14 residues. Between the trimmed V and J ends, which lost 3 bases and 3 bases, there was a span of 15 bases. Germline values: CDR1 GTSNPN, CDR2 SVGIG (reference sequence). This chain's CDR3 is CAWSPYAGFYEQYF. The CDR3 DNA follows: TGTGCCTGGAGCCCCTACGCAGGTTTCTACGAGCAGTACTTC. Using reference TRBV30 and TRBJ2-7 for the parts outside the CDR3, the full variable domain is SQTIHQWPATLVQPVGSPLSLECTVEGTSNPNLYWYRQAAGRGLQLLFYSVGIGQISSEVPQNLSASRPQDRQFILSSKKLLLSDSGFYLCAWSPYAGFYEQYFGPGTRLTVT.

This chain uses TRBV7-2 with TRBJ1-5, with D hard to call. CDR3 length equals 14 residues. Looked up from germline, CDR1 is SGHTA and CDR2 is FQGNSA. With 1 base removed from V and 3 bases from J, the gap between germline ends came to 7 bases. The CDR3 protein is CASSLGQNNQPQHF. The CDR3, as DNA: TGTGCCAGCAGCTTAGGGCAGAACAATCAGCCCCAGCATTTT.

As DNA, the CDR3 is TGTGCCAGCTCCCCCGGGGTCCTTCAGGGGAAAGGCTACACCTTC. Its protein product is CASSPGVLQGKGYTF. J is TRBJ1-2 and V is TRBV18; D is perhaps TRBD1 (6 bases). The CDR3 runs 15 residues. CDR1 and CDR2 from the germline V gene are KGHSH and LQKENI. Deletions cut 6 bases from V and 8 bases from J, with 22 bases between.